The 31 T cell receptor beta chains below come from one sample, sequenced in a study of CD8 T cells in Susac syndrome. Reverse transcription of about 0.45 to 1 ug RNA was performed with random hexamers. TCRdb itself ran the immunoSEQ multiplex PCR reads through MiXCR, one entry per CDR3 protein. The profile shows about 130,000 distinct CDR3 sequences, nearly 95% of them singletons. The specimen sequenced was CD4+ T cells from PBMCs. These receptors originate from a human donor in good health.

This chain joins TRBV27 and TRBJ2-1, with TRBD1 as a possible D gene (5 bases). The CDR3 is 14 amino acids. Between the trimmed V and J ends, which lost 2 bases and 5 bases, there was a span of 10 bases. From germline, CDR1 is MNHEY and CDR2 SMNVEV (reference sequence). CDR3 in DNA: TGTGCCAGCAGTTTAAGGGGAACCAACAATGAGCAGTTCTTC. Encoded protein: CASSLRGTNNEQFF.

V usage is TRBV5-1 and J usage is TRBJ2-5, with D possibly matching TRBD1 (5 bases). This CDR3 has 14 amino acids. Germline CDR1 is SGHRS and CDR2 is YFSETQ. V gave up 4 bases and J gave up 4 bases, with 14 bases separating them. This CDR3 is CASSMGQGRETQYF. The CDR3 nucleotides read TGCGCCAGCAGCATGGGGCAGGGTAGAGAGACCCAGTACTTC.

V and J are TRBV7-2 and TRBJ2-2; D is unresolved. Trimming removed 1 base at V and 4 bases at J, with 7 bases between. The CDR3 extends over 14 amino acids. CDR1 SGHTA and CDR2 FQGNSA come from the germline V gene. As DNA, the CDR3 is TGTGCCAGCAGCTTAGGAGCAATCACCGGGGAGCTGTTTTTT. Translated: CASSLGAITGELFF.

The chain carries TRBV3-1 and TRBJ2-7, with D perhaps matching TRBD2 (6 bases). Germline CDR1 LGHDT, CDR2 YNNKEL (reference sequence). V was cut by 2 bases and J by 0 bases, with 11 bases left in between. The CDR3 consists of 15 residues. In DNA form, the CDR3 reads TGTGCCAGCAGCCAATCGGGACTGCCCTCCTACGAGCAGTACTTC. Protein: CASSQSGLPSYEQYF.

The chain couples TRBV7-9 to TRBJ2-7, with 10 bases aligning to TRBD2. V lost 4 bases, J lost 5 bases, and 11 bases stayed unmatched. The CDR3 length is 16 residues. Per the germline V gene, CDR1 is SEHNR and CDR2 is FQNEAQ (reference sequence). The CDR3 coding sequence is TGTGCCAGCAGCTCAGAACATAGCGGGAGGAAAGACGAGCAGTACTTC. The encoded protein is CASSSEHSGRKDEQYF.

The chain is built from TRBV7-2 and TRBJ1-2; maybe TRBD1 (5 bases). Germline V gives CDR1 SGHTA, CDR2 FQGNSA. The CDR3 sequence is 14 residues long. V lost 2 bases and J lost 4, with 11 bases in between. The CDR3 sequence is CASSLNGGTYGYTF. In nucleotides, the CDR3 is TGTGCCAGCAGCTTAAATGGGGGTACCTATGGCTACACCTTC.

This chain links TRBV19 with TRBJ1-2; 8 bases fit TRBD1. The junction had 1 base not matched to a gene; V was cut back by 1 base and J by 0 bases. The CDR3 extends over 15 amino acids. The germline gives CDR1 LNHDA, CDR2 SQIVND (reference sequence). The CDR3 loop reads CASSIVDRANYGYTF. The CDR3 bases are TGTGCCAGTAGTATAGTGGACAGGGCTAACTATGGCTACACCTTC.

The chain combines TRBV28 with TRBJ1-1; the D gene is possibly TRBD1 (5 bases). The CDR3 length is 13 residues. Germline loops: CDR1 MDHEN, CDR2 SYDVKM. The V gene lost 6 bases and the J gene lost 3 bases, with 11 bases spanning the gap. CDR3 protein: CASRPGHYTEAFF. As DNA, the CDR3 is TGTGCCAGCAGACCCGGACACTACACTGAAGCTTTCTTT.

The rearrangement joins TRBV30 to TRBJ1-1; D is uncertain. The germline V gene has CDR1 GTSNPN and CDR2 SVGIG (reference sequence). The CDR3 runs to 13 residues. Trimming took 1 base from V and 4 from J, leaving 10 bases between them. CDR3 in amino acids: CAWSGQRGTEAFF. In DNA form, the CDR3 reads TGTGCCTGGAGTGGGCAACGAGGCACTGAAGCTTTCTTT.

This sequence joins TRBV4-1 and TRBJ2-1, with D perhaps assigned TRBD1 or TRBD2 (5 bases each). Germline values: CDR1 MGHRA, CDR2 YSYEKL. Deletions cut 3 bases from V and 8 bases from J, with 11 bases between. The CDR3 has 13 residues. The CDR3 reads CASSQGERHEQFF. The CDR3, as DNA: TGCGCCAGCAGCCAGGGGGAGCGCCATGAGCAGTTCTTC.

The chain joins TRBV28 to TRBJ2-7; D tentatively fits TRBD1 or TRBD2 (7 bases each). The CDR3 is made up of 16 amino acids. CDR1 and CDR2 (germline): MDHEN, SYDVKM. V lost 6 bases and J 7 bases, leaving 25 bases between the germline ends. CDR3 in amino acids: CASSPKGAGVSKEQYF. The CDR3 DNA reads TGTGCCAGCAGCCCAAAGGGGGCGGGAGTTTCTAAAGAGCAGTACTTC.

The J gene is TRBJ1-2, the V gene TRBV3-1; weak D call: TRBD1 (6 bases). CDR3 length: 15 residues. Germline CDR1 LGHDT, CDR2 YNNKEL (reference sequence). Trimming removed 0 bases at V and 2 bases at J, with 10 bases between. The CDR3 here is CASSQDTGANYGYTF. DNA of the CDR3: TGTGCCAGCAGCCAAGATACGGGGGCCAACTATGGCTACACCTTC.

This chain joins TRBV4-1 and TRBJ2-7; TRBD2 matches 8 bases. Trimming took 4 bases from V and 4 from J; bases not matched to a gene: 15. Germline values: CDR1 MGHRA, CDR2 YSYEKL. The CDR3 runs to 17 residues. CDR3 sequence reads: CASSRGGLAGRDYEQYF. The CDR3 coding sequence is TGCGCCAGCAGCCGGGGGGGGCTAGCGGGCCGCGATTACGAGCAGTACTTC.

The chain combines TRBV7-2 with TRBJ2-7, with TRBD2 matching over 12 bases. Germline loops: CDR1 SGHTA, CDR2 FQGNSA. The trim removed 5 bases at V and 5 bases at J, leaving 4 bases unmatched. The CDR3 is 14 amino acids. CDR3 DNA sequence: TGTGCCAGCAGCGTACGACTAGCGGGAGACGAGCAGTACTTC. Translating gives CASSVRLAGDEQYF.

The chain combines TRBV5-5 with TRBJ1-5; no firm D call. Germline V CDR1 and CDR2: SGHKS, YYEKEE (reference sequence). V gave up 7 bases and J gave up 2 bases, with 7 bases separating them. The CDR3 spans 12 residues. CDR3 in DNA: TGTGCCAGCGGTCCAGGCAATCAGCCCCAGCATTTT. It yields the protein CASGPGNQPQHF.

The table lists this clonotype with a few counts. V and J are TRBV3-1 and TRBJ2-7; D could derive from TRBD1 or TRBD2 (5 bases each). The CDR3 spans 15 residues. CDR1 and CDR2 (germline): LGHDT, YNNKEL (reference sequence). Trimming took 4 bases from V and 0 from J, leaving 13 bases between them. In DNA, the CDR3 is TGTGCCAGCAGCCGTCCGGGACCGAGCTCCTACGAGCAGTACTTC. Translated: CASSRPGPSSYEQYF.

The J gene is TRBJ1-4, the V gene TRBV5-1; perhaps TRBD1 as D (5 bases). The CDR3 has 14 residues. Germline CDR1 SGHRS, CDR2 YFSETQ. Trimming cost V 4 bases and J 6 bases, with 13 bases left between them. The CDR3: CASSPGTGDEKLFF. The CDR3 DNA reads TGCGCCAGCAGCCCGGGGACGGGCGATGAAAAACTGTTTTTT.

This sequence joins TRBV2 and TRBJ1-2, with 10 nucleotides matching TRBD1. The CDR3 runs 14 residues. Trimming cost V 7 bases and J 3 bases; bases outside gene matches: 5. Germline V CDR1 and CDR2: SNHLY, FYNNEI. CDR3 in amino acids: CASTRDRGDYGYTF. The CDR3 nucleotides are TGTGCCAGCACCCGGGACAGGGGAGACTATGGCTACACCTTC.

The chain couples TRBV30 to TRBJ1-1, with D unresolved. The V gene lost 4 bases and the J gene lost 5 bases, with 17 bases spanning the gap. CDR1 and CDR2 from the germline V gene are GTSNPN and SVGIG (reference sequence). The CDR3 extends over 14 amino acids. CDR3 nucleotide sequence: TGTGCCTGGACCGTTGAGTGGTTGAGGACTGAAGCTTTCTTT. Protein: CAWTVEWLRTEAFF.

Here the CDR3 DNA reads TGTGCCAGCAGTTTACAGGGGACAGGGTATCAAAACATTCAGTACTTC. This gives the protein CASSLQGTGYQNIQYF. The chain has TRBV28 and TRBJ2-4, with 9 bases that match TRBD1. The CDR3 length is 16 residues. Germline CDR1 and CDR2: MDHEN and SYDVKM. Losses at the gene ends were 2 bases for V and 5 bases for J; bases not matched to a gene: 7.

The genes are TRBV19 and TRBJ2-7, with TRBD1 matching over 8 bases. J lost 3 bases, V lost 5 bases, and 9 bases had no gene match. CDR1 is LNHDA and CDR2 is SQIVND in the germline V gene (reference sequence). The CDR3 covers 15 residues. The CDR3 region has the DNA TGTGCCAGTAGTGCCCGACAGGGGCCGGTCTACGAGCAGTACTTC. Its translation is CASSARQGPVYEQYF. The full variable domain, rest sourced from reference TRBV19 and TRBJ2-7, is DGGITQSPKYLFRKEGQNVTLSCEQNLNHDAMYWYRQDPGQGLRLIYYSQIVNDFQKGDIAEGYSVSREKKESFPLTVTSAQKNPTAFYLCASSARQGPVYEQYFGPGTRLTVT.

J is TRBJ1-2 and V is TRBV29-1; 10 nucleotides align to TRBD1. Looked up from germline, CDR1 is SQVTM and CDR2 is ANQGSEA. Trimming removed 3 bases from V and 4 bases from J; junction bases left unmatched: 8. The CDR3 extends over 15 amino acids. Here the CDR3 DNA reads TGCAGCGTTGATACCGGGACAGGGGTCTTCTATGGCTACACCTTC. This translates into CSVDTGTGVFYGYTF.

The DNA of the CDR3 is TGTGCCTGGAGTGTACAGCCTAGCGCCACAGATACGCAGTATTTT. Translated: CAWSVQPSATDTQYF. The chain links TRBV30 to TRBJ2-3; weak D call: TRBD2 (6 bases). Trimming removed 0 bases from V and 2 bases from J, with 12 bases in between. CDR3 length: 15 residues. Germline CDR1 GTSNPN, CDR2 SVGIG (reference sequence).

J is TRBJ2-1 and V is TRBV29-1; maybe TRBD2 (6 bases). Germline V gene data show CDR1 as SQVTM and CDR2 as ANQGSEA. The V gene lost 7 bases and the J gene lost 8 bases, with 18 bases spanning the gap. This CDR3 comprises 13 residues. DNA of the CDR3: TGCAGCGGCGGGACCCACGCGTTCGATGAGCAGTTCTTC. As protein: CSGGTHAFDEQFF.

In its sample, this clonotype was seen once. The genes are TRBV5-4 and TRBJ1-2; D is uncertain. V shed 2 bases and J shed 8 bases, with 13 bases lying between them. The CDR3 has 13 residues. In germline, CDR1 is SGHNT, CDR2 YYREEE (reference sequence). Written as DNA, the CDR3 is TGTGCCAGCAGCTTCTCACAGCGAGAAGGCTACACCTTC. This translates into CASSFSQREGYTF.

The V gene is TRBV5-1, the J gene TRBJ2-1, with D uncertain. The length of the CDR3 is 13 residues. CDR1 and CDR2 from the germline V gene are SGHRS and YFSETQ. Trimming left V 3 bases short and J 6 bases short, with 10 bases between. DNA of the CDR3: TGCGCCAGCAGCTCCTCATCTCTCAATGAGCAGTTCTTC. Translated: CASSSSSLNEQFF.

Here the CDR3 reads CASSAKREGEQYF. The CDR3 nucleotides read TGTGCCAGTAGTGCTAAAAGGGAAGGTGAGCAGTACTTC. The chain links TRBV19 to TRBJ2-7; D remains unclear. The CDR3 is made up of 13 amino acids. Germline lookup yields CDR1 LNHDA and CDR2 SQIVND (reference sequence). Trimming took off 5 bases at V and 7 bases at J, with 15 bases between the two ends.

The sample holds one count of this clonotype. In DNA, the CDR3 is TGTGCCTGGAGTAAACGACGGGACTACCTGTCGATCAATGAGCAGTTCTTC. Protein sequence: CAWSKRRDYLSINEQFF. This chain uses TRBV30 with TRBJ2-1; 7 bases are a match to TRBD2. Looked up from germline, CDR1 is GTSNPN and CDR2 is SVGIG (reference sequence). This CDR3 has 17 residues. The V gene end was trimmed by 2 bases and the J gene end by 6 bases; junction bases not matched to a gene: 16.

This clonotype occurred once. The chain is built from TRBV5-6 and TRBJ2-1; TRBD2 might be the D (6 bases). Trimming removed 2 bases at V and 8 bases at J, with 26 bases between. From germline, CDR1 is SGHDT and CDR2 YYEEEE. The CDR3 extends over 18 amino acids. Here the CDR3 reads CASSFASGVGVWFDEQFF. In DNA, the CDR3 is TGTGCCAGCAGCTTTGCGTCGGGGGTAGGAGTGTGGTTTGATGAGCAGTTCTTC.

This clonotype was seen only once. V and J are TRBV3-1 and TRBJ2-7; D uncertain. CDR1 and CDR2 from the germline V gene are LGHDT and YNNKEL (reference sequence). V was pared by 2 bases and J by 7 bases, with 6 bases between. The CDR3 extends over 11 amino acids. The CDR3 is CASSQFTEQYF. As DNA, the CDR3 is TGTGCCAGCAGCCAATTTACAGAGCAGTACTTC.

This clonotype has just one count. The gene calls are TRBV12-3 or TRBV12-4 and TRBJ1-5, with D possibly TRBD1 on 6 matching bases. V gave up 9 bases and J gave up 2 bases, with 14 bases separating them. The CDR3 extends over 14 amino acids. This CDR3 reads CASKGGSGNQPQHF. Here the CDR3 DNA reads TGTGCCAGTAAGGGGGGGTCCGGCAATCAGCCCCAGCATTTT.